Listed below are T cell receptor beta chains from one sample, sequenced in a study of siplizumab effects on memory and regulatory T cells. Generated by immunoSEQ multiplex PCR, the TCRdb table keeps only in-frame clones and is missing some. The data hold fewer than 100,000 clones, with approximately 95% observed a single time. The specimen was CD8+ T cells sorted from blood. Receptors were obtained from a human donor in good health. Each CDR3 is given with its conserved first and last residue. A D gene is named only where the DNA matches it firmly. Clone size appears in some rows only: once, few, many, or a class for an expanded clone.

clone_size	v_call	d_call	j_call	cdr3_aa	cdr3_nt
NA	TRBV6-5	NA	TRBJ2-3	CASRLVDTQYF	TGTGCCAGCAGGTTGGTGGATACGCAGTATTTT
NA	TRBV5-1	NA	TRBJ2-5	CASSPERGWALQETQYF	TGCGCCAGCAGCCCCGAGAGAGGGTGGGCGTTACAAGAGACCCAGTACTTC
NA	TRBV27	TRBD2	TRBJ2-1	CASSSGTSGKDEQFF	TGTGCCAGCAGTTCCGGGACTAGCGGGAAGGATGAGCAGTTCTTC
NA	TRBV4-1	NA	TRBJ2-2	CASSNPTNTGELFF	TGCGCCAGCAGCAACCCAACGAACACCGGGGAGCTGTTTTTT
NA	TRBV7-9	TRBD2	TRBJ2-7	CASSWTSEDEQYF	TGTGCCAGCAGCTGGACTAGCGAGGACGAGCAGTACTTC
NA	TRBV27	NA	TRBJ1-1	CASSLRLNTEAFF	TGTGCCAGCAGTTTGAGACTGAACACTGAAGCTTTCTTT
NA	TRBV4-1	NA	TRBJ2-7	CASSHLIAYEQYF	TGCGCCAGCAGCCACCTTATAGCCTACGAGCAGTACTTC
NA	TRBV21-1	NA	TRBJ2-3	CASSKSQGTDTQYF	TGTGCCAGCAGCAAAAGTCAGGGAACAGATACGCAGTATTTT
few	TRBV9	NA	TRBJ1-1	CASSEIQGRNTEAFF	TGTGCCAGCAGCGAAATACAGGGTAGGAACACTGAAGCTTTCTTT
NA	TRBV27	NA	TRBJ1-5	CASKGISNQPQHF	TGTGCCAGCAAGGGGATAAGCAATCAGCCCCAGCATTTT
NA	TRBV7-2	TRBD2	TRBJ2-5	CASSLAAPGSYGLALGETQYF	TGTGCCAGCAGCTTAGCAGCCCCGGGATCGTATGGACTAGCGTTAGGAGAGACCCAGTACTTC
NA	TRBV7-6	NA	TRBJ2-1	CASSPLATAYNEQFF	TGTGCCAGCAGTCCCCTAGCGACCGCCTACAATGAGCAGTTCTTC
NA	TRBV19	TRBD1	TRBJ2-7	CASSIGGQDYEQYF	TGTGCCAGTAGTATAGGTGGACAGGACTACGAGCAGTACTTC
NA	TRBV19	TRBD2	TRBJ2-1	CASIPSGLAGYNEQFF	TGTGCCAGTATCCCGAGCGGACTAGCGGGATACAATGAGCAGTTCTTC
NA	TRBV5-4	TRBD1	TRBJ2-7	CASSPGTGSYEQYF	TGTGCCAGCAGCCCCGGGACAGGTTCCTACGAGCAGTACTTC
NA	TRBV6-5	TRBD2	TRBJ2-1	CAAWGGYNEQFF	TGTGCCGCCTGGGGGGGCTACAATGAGCAGTTCTTC
NA	TRBV21-1	NA	TRBJ2-3	CATSPLRGYSTDTQYF	TGTGCCACCTCTCCCCTGAGAGGGTACTCCACAGATACGCAGTATTTT
few	TRBV4-1	NA	TRBJ1-5	CASSPAKGNQPQHF	TGCGCCAGCAGCCCCGCAAAAGGCAATCAGCCCCAGCATTTT
NA	TRBV30	TRBD2	TRBJ2-3	CACLGGSGTRRPTDTQYF	TGTGCCTGCCTCGGAGGTAGCGGGACACGCCGACCCACAGATACGCAGTATTTT
NA	TRBV29-1	NA	TRBJ1-1	CSVVGNTEAFF	TGCAGCGTTGTCGGGAACACTGAAGCTTTCTTT
NA	TRBV19	TRBD1	TRBJ2-1	CASSGEGQGHSYNEQFF	TGTGCCAGTAGTGGAGAGGGACAGGGACATTCCTACAATGAGCAGTTCTTC
NA	TRBV5-1	NA	TRBJ2-7	CASSRTPSSYEQYF	TGCGCCAGCAGTCGGACGCCCAGCTCCTACGAGCAGTACTTC
once	TRBV5-1	TRBD2	TRBJ2-7	CASTLSLAGSYEQYF	TGCGCCAGCACCTTGTCGCTAGCGGGTTCCTACGAGCAGTACTTC
once	TRBV15	NA	TRBJ1-1	CATSRDPDRRAEAFF	TGTGCCACCAGCAGAGATCCCGACCGCAGGGCTGAAGCTTTCTTT
NA	TRBV7-2	TRBD1	TRBJ1-2	CASSFPRDRGPKNYGYTF	TGTGCCAGCAGCTTCCCCCGGGACAGGGGGCCAAAAAACTATGGCTACACCTTC
NA	TRBV9	NA	TRBJ1-1	CASSVGTRVPSNTEAFF	TGTGCCAGCAGCGTTGGGACACGGGTCCCATCGAACACTGAAGCTTTCTTT
once	TRBV27	TRBD1	TRBJ2-7	CASSITGQGLTYEQYF	TGTGCCAGCAGTATAACGGGACAGGGGTTAACCTACGAGCAGTACTTC
NA	TRBV30	TRBD2	TRBJ2-7	CAWTPTSGRREQYF	TGTGCCTGGACACCGACTAGCGGGCGGCGGGAGCAGTACTTC
NA	TRBV2	TRBD1	TRBJ1-1	CASLRGEGTEAFF	TGTGCCAGCCTCAGGGGGGAGGGCACTGAAGCTTTCTTT
NA	TRBV29-1	TRBD2	TRBJ2-7	CSVLGLAGGTAYEQYF	TGCAGCGTTTTGGGGCTAGCGGGAGGGACCGCCTACGAGCAGTACTTC
NA	TRBV28	NA	TRBJ2-3	CASSGGKADTQYF	TGTGCCAGCAGTGGCGGGAAAGCAGATACGCAGTATTTT
NA	TRBV5-6	TRBD2	TRBJ2-1	CASSLGEGSGQFF	TGTGCCAGCAGCTTGGGGGAGGGGTCGGGGCAGTTCTTC
NA	TRBV27	TRBD2	TRBJ2-7	CASSLGLAVTYEQYF	TGTGCCAGCAGCCTCGGACTAGCGGTGACCTACGAGCAGTACTTC
NA	TRBV7-6	TRBD2	TRBJ2-1	CASRLTTSGTNEQFF	TGTGCCAGCAGACTAACTACTAGCGGGACAAATGAGCAGTTCTTC
NA	TRBV15	NA	TRBJ2-1	CATSRDKSNEQFF	TGTGCCACCAGCAGAGATAAGAGCAATGAGCAGTTCTTC
NA	TRBV9	NA	TRBJ2-7	CASSVGFLGSEQYF	TGTGCCAGCAGCGTAGGCTTCCTTGGGAGCGAGCAGTACTTC
NA	TRBV14	NA	TRBJ2-1	CASSQGTEQFF	TGTGCCAGCAGCCAAGGTACTGAGCAGTTCTTC
NA	TRBV27	NA	TRBJ1-3	CASSPSVSGNTIYF	TGTGCCAGCAGCCCGTCGGTCTCTGGAAACACCATATATTTT
NA	TRBV7-9	TRBD2	TRBJ2-1	CASIPGAGGYYNEQFF	TGTGCCAGCATCCCCGGAGCGGGAGGATACTACAATGAGCAGTTCTTC
NA	TRBV27	TRBD2	TRBJ2-3	CASSPLTSGRDTQYF	TGTGCCAGCAGCCCCTTGACTAGCGGGAGGGATACGCAGTATTTT
NA	TRBV11-2	NA	TRBJ2-1	CASSLEPSKILNEQFF	TGTGCCAGCAGCTTAGAACCTAGTAAGATCCTCAATGAGCAGTTCTTC
NA	TRBV7-2	NA	TRBJ2-1	CASSSLAPSWEDEQFF	TGTGCCAGCAGCTCTTTAGCGCCTTCGTGGGAAGATGAGCAGTTCTTC
NA	TRBV6-5	NA	TRBJ2-1	CASSHRWGSNNEQFF	TGTGCCAGCAGTCATCGATGGGGATCGAACAATGAGCAGTTCTTC
NA	TRBV29-1	NA	TRBJ2-2	CSVDKNTGELFF	TGCAGCGTTGATAAGAACACCGGGGAGCTGTTTTTT
NA	TRBV14	TRBD2	TRBJ2-2	CASSQGLAGVRNGELFF	TGTGCCAGCAGCCAAGGACTAGCGGGAGTTAGGAACGGGGAGCTGTTTTTT
NA	TRBV7-8	NA	TRBJ2-7	CASSLGAAKFYEQYF	TGTGCCAGCAGCTTAGGAGCGGCAAAATTCTACGAGCAGTACTTC
NA	TRBV2	NA	TRBJ1-5	CASSGGVQHF	TGTGCCAGCAGTGGGGGGGTCCAGCATTTT
NA	TRBV7-8	TRBD2	TRBJ2-3	CASTEGLAGRTDTQYF	TGTGCCAGCACGGAGGGGTTAGCGGGACGGACAGATACGCAGTATTTT
NA	TRBV4-1	NA	TRBJ1-1	CASRGGEGNTEAFF	TGCGCCAGCAGAGGCGGGGAGGGGAACACTGAAGCTTTCTTT
NA	TRBV6-1	NA	TRBJ2-7	CASSEGGDIPYEQYF	TGTGCCAGCAGTGAAGGCGGGGATATTCCCTACGAGCAGTACTTC
NA	TRBV5-5	TRBD2	TRBJ2-1	CASSLHVWRETNNEQFF	TGTGCCAGCAGCTTGCACGTTTGGCGGGAGACCAACAATGAGCAGTTCTTC
NA	TRBV19	NA	TRBJ1-4	CASNQGTNEKLFF	TGTGCCAGTAACCAGGGCACTAATGAAAAACTGTTTTTT
NA	TRBV7-9	TRBD1	TRBJ1-1	CASSLYGTGGGGTEAFF	TGTGCCAGCAGCCTTTACGGGACAGGGGGCGGGGGCACTGAAGCTTTCTTT
NA	TRBV6-1	NA	TRBJ2-7	CASSEVWNLYYEQYF	TGTGCCAGCAGTGAAGTCTGGAACTTGTACTACGAGCAGTACTTC
NA	TRBV6-6	TRBD1	TRBJ2-7	CASSTFRTGGNEQYF	TGTGCCAGCAGTACATTTAGGACAGGGGGGAACGAGCAGTACTTC
NA	TRBV19	NA	TRBJ1-5	CASSPTRRVSNQPQHF	TGTGCCAGTAGTCCAACAAGGAGGGTCAGCAATCAGCCCCAGCATTTT
NA	TRBV10-1	NA	TRBJ1-1	CASSEFAEINTEAFF	TGCGCCAGCAGTGAGTTTGCAGAGATTAACACTGAAGCTTTCTTT
NA	TRBV27	TRBD1	TRBJ1-5	CASSSAGGTGQPQHF	TGTGCCAGCAGTTCAGCAGGGGGCACCGGTCAGCCCCAGCATTTT
NA	TRBV12-5	NA	TRBJ2-7	CASGLSGTREQYF	TGTGCTAGTGGTTTGTCAGGGACCCGCGAGCAGTACTTC
NA	TRBV6-5	NA	TRBJ2-7	CASSYSASEGLNEQYF	TGTGCCAGCAGTTACTCGGCCAGCGAGGGGCTTAACGAGCAGTACTTC